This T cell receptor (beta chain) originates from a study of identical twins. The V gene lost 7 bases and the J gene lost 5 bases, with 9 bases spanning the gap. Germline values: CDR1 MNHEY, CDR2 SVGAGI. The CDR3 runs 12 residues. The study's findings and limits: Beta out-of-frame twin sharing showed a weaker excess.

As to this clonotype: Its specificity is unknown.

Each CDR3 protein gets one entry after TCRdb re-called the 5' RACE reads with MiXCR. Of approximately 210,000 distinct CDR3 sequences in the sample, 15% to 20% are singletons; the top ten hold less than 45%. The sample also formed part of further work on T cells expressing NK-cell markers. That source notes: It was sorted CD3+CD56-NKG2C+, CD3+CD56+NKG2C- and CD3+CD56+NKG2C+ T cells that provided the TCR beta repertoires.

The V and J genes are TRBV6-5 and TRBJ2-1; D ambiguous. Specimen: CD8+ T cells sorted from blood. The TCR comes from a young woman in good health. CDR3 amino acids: CASNEADNEQFF. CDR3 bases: TGTGCCAGCAACGAGGCGGACAATGAGCAGTTCTTC.